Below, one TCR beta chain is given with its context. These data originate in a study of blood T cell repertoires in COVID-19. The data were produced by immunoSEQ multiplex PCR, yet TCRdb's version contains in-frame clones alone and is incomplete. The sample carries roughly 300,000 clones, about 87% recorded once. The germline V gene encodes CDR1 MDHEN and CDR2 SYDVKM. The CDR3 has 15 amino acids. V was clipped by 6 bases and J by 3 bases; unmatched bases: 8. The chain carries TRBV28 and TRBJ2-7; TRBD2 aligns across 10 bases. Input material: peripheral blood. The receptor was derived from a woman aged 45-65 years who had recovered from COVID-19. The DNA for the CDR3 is TGTGCCAGCAGCTTAGCGGGAGGTCCGATCTACGAGCAGTACTTC. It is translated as CASSLAGGPIYEQYF. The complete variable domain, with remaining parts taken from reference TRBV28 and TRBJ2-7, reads DVKVTQSSRYLVKRTGEKVFLECVQDMDHENMFWYRQDPGLGLRLIYFSYDVKMKEKGDIPEGYSVSREKKERFSLILESASTNQTSMYLCASSLAGGPIYEQYFGPGTRLTVT.